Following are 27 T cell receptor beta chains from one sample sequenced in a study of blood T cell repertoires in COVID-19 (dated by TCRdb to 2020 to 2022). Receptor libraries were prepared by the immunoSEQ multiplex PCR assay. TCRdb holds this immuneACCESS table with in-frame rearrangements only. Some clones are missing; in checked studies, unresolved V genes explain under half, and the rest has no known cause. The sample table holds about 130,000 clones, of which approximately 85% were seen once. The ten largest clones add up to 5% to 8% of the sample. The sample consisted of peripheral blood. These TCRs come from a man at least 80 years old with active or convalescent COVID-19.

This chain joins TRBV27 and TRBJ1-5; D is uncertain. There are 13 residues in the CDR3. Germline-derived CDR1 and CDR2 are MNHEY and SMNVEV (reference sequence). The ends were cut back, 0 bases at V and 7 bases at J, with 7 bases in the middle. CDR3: CASSLSIGQPQHF. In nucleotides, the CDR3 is TGTGCCAGCAGTTTATCGATCGGGCAGCCCCAGCATTTT.

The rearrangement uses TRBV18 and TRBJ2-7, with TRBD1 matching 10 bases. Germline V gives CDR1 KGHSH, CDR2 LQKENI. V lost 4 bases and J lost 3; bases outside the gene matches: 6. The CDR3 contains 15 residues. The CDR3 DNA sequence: TGTGCCAGCTCACGGCCGACAGGGGGCATCTACGAGCAGTACTTC. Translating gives CASSRPTGGIYEQYF. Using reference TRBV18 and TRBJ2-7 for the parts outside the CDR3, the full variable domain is NAGVMQNPRHLVRRRGQEARLRCSPMKGHSHVYWYRQLPEEGLKFMVYLQKENIIDESGMPKERFSAEFPKEGPSILRIQQVVRGDSAAYFCASSRPTGGIYEQYFGPGTRLTVT.

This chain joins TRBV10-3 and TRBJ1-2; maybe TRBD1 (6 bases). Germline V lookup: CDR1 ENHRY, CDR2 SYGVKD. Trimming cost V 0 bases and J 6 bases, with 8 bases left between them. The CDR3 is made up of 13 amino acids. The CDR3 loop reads CAISESKGDGYTF. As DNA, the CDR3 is TGTGCCATCAGTGAGTCGAAGGGGGATGGCTACACCTTC.

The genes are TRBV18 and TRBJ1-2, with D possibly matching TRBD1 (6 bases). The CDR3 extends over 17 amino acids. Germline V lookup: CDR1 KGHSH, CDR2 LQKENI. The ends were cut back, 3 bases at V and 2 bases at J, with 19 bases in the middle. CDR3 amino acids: CASSPSFPDRRNYGYTF. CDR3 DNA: TGTGCCAGCTCACCTAGCTTCCCGGACAGACGAAACTATGGCTACACCTTC.

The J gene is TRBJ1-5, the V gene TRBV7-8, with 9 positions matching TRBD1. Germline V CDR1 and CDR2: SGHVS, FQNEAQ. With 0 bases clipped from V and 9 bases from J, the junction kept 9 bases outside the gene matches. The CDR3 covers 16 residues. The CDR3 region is CASSLATGQGITPQHF. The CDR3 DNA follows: TGTGCCAGCAGCTTAGCCACGGGACAGGGAATTACGCCCCAGCATTTT. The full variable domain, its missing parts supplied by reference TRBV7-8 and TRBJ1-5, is GAGVSQSPRYKVAKRGQDVALRCDPISGHVSLFWYQQALGQGPEFLTYFQNEAQLDKSGLPSDRFFAERPEGSVSTLKIQRTQQEDSAVYLCASSLATGQGITPQHFGDGTRLSIL.

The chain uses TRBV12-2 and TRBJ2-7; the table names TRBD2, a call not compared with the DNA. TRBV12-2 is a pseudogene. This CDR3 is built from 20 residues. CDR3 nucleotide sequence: TGTGCAAGTCGCTTAGGCCTTGGGACTAGCGGGAGGCCATTGGTGAGGGAGCAGTACTTC. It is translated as CASRLGLGTSGRPLVREQYF.

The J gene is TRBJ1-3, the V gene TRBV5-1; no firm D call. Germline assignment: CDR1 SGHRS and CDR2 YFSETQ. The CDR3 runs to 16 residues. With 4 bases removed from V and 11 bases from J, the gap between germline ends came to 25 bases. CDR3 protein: CASSPRPPGDEIPIYF. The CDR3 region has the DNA TGCGCCAGCAGCCCCCGTCCCCCGGGAGACGAAATACCCATATATTTT. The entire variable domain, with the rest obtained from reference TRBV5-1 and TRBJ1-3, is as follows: KAGVTQTPRYLIKTRGQQVTLSCSPISGHRSVSWYQQTPGQGLQFLFEYFSETQRNKGNFPGRFSGRQFSNSRSEMNVSTLELGDSALYLCASSPRPPGDEIPIYFGEGSWLTVV.

DNA of the CDR3: TGCGCCAGCAGCCAAGATCTAAGCGGGGAGCTGTTTTTT. This encodes CASSQDLSGELFF. V is TRBV4-1 and J is TRBJ2-2, with D unresolved. Germline CDR1 MGHRA, CDR2 YSYEKL. Between the trimmed V and J ends, which lost 0 bases and 7 bases, there was a span of 6 bases. There are 13 residues in the CDR3.

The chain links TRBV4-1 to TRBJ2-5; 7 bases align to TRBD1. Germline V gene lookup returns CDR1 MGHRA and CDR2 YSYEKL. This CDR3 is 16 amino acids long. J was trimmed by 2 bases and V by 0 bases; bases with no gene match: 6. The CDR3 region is CASSQERGRGQETQYF. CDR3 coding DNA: TGCGCCAGCAGCCAAGAACGGGGCAGGGGGCAAGAGACCCAGTACTTC.

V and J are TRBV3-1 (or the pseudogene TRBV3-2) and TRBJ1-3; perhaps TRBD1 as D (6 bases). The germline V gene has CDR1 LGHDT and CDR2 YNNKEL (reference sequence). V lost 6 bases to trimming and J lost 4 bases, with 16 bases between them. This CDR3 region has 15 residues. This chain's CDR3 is CASRLQGLSGNTIYF. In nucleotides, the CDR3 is TGTGCCAGCAGACTACAGGGCCTGTCGGGAAACACCATATATTTT.

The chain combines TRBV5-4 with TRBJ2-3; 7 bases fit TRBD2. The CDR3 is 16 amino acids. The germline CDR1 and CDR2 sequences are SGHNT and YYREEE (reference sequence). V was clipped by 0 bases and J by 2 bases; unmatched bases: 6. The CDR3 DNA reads TGTGCCAGCAGCTTGGTGGGGGGACTAATCACAGATACGCAGTATTTT. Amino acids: CASSLVGGLITDTQYF.

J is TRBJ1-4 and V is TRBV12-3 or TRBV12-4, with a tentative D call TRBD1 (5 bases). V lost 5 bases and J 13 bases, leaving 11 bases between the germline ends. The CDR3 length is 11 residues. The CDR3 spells CASSRRQRLFF. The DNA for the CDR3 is TGTGCCAGCAGTCGCCGACAGCGACTGTTTTTT.

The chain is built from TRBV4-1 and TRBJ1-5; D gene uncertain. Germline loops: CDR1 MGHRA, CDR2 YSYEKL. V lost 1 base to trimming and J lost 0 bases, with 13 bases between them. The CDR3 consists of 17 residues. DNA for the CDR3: TGCGCCAGCAGCCAAGGACCCCCAGGATATAGCAATCAGCCCCAGCATTTT. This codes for CASSQGPPGYSNQPQHF.

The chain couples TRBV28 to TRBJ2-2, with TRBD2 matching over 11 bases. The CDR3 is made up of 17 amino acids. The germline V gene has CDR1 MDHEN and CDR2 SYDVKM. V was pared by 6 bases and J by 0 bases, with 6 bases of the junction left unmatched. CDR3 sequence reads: CASRPTSGGTNTGELFF. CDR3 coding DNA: TGTGCCAGCAGACCCACTAGCGGGGGAACGAACACCGGGGAGCTGTTTTTT.

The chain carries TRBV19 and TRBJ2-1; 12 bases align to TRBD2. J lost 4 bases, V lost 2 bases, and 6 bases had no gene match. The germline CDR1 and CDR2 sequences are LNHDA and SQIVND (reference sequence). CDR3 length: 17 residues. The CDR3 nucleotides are TGTGCCAGTAGTATAAGTCCTAGCGGGAGGGCGTACAATGAGCAGTTCTTC. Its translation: CASSISPSGRAYNEQFF.

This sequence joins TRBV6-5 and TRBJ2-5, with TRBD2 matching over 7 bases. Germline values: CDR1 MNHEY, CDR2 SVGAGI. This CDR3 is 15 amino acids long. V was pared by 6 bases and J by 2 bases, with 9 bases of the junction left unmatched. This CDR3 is CASSPSMGLQETQYF. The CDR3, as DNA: TGTGCCAGCAGCCCCAGCATGGGACTACAAGAGACCCAGTACTTC.

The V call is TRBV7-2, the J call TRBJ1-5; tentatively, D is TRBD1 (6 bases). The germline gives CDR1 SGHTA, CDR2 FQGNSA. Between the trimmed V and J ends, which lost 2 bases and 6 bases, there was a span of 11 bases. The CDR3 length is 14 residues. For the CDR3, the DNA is TGTGCCAGCAGCTTACAGGGGAGAGTTCAGCCCCAGCATTTT. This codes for CASSLQGRVQPQHF.

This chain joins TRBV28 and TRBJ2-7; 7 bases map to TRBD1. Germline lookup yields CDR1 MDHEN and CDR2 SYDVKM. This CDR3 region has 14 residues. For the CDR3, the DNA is TGTGCGAGTCCTAGGGGGCGCGATTTCGACGAGCAGTACTTC. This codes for CASPRGRDFDEQYF.

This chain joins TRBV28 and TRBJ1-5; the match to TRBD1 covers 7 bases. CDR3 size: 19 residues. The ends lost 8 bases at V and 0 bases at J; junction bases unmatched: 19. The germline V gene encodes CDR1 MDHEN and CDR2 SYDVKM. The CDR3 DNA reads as TGTGCCAGCGGGCGCCTTAGGGGGCAGGGAAGAGCTAGCAATCAGCCCCAGCATTTT. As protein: CASGRLRGQGRASNQPQHF.

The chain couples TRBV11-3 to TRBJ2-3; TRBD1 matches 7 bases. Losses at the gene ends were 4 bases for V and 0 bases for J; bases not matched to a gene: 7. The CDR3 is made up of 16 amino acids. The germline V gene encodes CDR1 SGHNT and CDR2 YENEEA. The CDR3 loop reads CASSSGDSPSTDTQYF. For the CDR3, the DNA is TGTGCCAGCAGCTCCGGGGACAGCCCAAGCACAGATACGCAGTATTTT.

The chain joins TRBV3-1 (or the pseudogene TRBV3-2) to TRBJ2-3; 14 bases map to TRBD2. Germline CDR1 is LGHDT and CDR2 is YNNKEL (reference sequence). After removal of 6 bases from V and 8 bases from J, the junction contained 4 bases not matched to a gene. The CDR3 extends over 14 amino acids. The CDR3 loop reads CASSVGTSGSTQYF. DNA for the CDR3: TGTGCCAGCAGTGTTGGGACTAGCGGGAGTACGCAGTATTTT.

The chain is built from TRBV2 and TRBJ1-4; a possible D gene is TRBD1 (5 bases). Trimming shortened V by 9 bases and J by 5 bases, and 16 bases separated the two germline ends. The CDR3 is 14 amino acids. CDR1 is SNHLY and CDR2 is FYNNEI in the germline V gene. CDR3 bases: TGTGCCAGTCTACCGGGACTGATAAATGAAAAACTGTTTTTT. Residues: CASLPGLINEKLFF.

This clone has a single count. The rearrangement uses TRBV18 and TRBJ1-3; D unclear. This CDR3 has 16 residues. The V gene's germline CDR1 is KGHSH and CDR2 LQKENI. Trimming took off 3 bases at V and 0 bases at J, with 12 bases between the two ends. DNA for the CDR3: TGTGCCAGCTCACCTACCGGGATTGGCTCTGGAAACACCATATATTTT. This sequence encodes CASSPTGIGSGNTIYF.

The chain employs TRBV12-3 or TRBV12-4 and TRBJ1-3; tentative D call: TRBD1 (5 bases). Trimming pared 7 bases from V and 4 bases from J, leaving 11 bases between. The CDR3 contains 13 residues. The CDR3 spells CASTRTRGNTIYF. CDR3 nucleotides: TGTGCCAGCACCAGGACACGGGGAAACACCATATATTTT.

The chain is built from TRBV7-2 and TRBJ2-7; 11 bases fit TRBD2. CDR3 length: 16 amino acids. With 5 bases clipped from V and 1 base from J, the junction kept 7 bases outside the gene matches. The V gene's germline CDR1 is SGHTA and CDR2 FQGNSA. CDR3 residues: CASSDVLAGGSYEQYF. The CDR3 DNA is TGTGCCAGCAGCGACGTTCTAGCGGGAGGATCCTACGAGCAGTACTTC.

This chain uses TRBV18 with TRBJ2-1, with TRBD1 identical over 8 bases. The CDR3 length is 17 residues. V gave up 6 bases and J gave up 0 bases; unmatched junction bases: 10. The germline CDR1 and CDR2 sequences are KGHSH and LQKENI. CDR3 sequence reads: CASSLRQGLNSYNEQFF. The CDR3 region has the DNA TGTGCCAGCTCGCTCCGACAGGGGCTAAACTCCTACAATGAGCAGTTCTTC.

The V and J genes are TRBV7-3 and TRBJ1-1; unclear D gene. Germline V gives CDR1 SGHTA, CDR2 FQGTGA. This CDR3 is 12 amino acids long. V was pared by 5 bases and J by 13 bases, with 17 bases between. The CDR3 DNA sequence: TGTGCCAGCAGCCCACAGAGACCAACCGTTTTCTTT. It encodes CASSPQRPTVFF.